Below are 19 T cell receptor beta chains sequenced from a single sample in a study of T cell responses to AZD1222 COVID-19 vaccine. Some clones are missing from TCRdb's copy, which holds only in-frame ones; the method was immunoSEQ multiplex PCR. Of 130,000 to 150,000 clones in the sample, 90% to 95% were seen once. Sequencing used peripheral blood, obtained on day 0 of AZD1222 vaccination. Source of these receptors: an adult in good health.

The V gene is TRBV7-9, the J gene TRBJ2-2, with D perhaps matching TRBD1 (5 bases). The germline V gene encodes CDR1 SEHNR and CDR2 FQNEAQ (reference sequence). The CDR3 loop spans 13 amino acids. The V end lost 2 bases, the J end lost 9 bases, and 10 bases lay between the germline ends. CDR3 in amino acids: CASSLTAGWELFF. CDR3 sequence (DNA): TGTGCCAGCAGCTTAACCGCAGGGTGGGAGCTGTTTTTT.

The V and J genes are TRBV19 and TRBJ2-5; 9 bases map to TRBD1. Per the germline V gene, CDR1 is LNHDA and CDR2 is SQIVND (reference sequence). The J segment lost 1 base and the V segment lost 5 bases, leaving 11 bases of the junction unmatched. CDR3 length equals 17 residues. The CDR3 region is CASSWGTGTDIQETQYF. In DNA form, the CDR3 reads TGTGCCAGTAGTTGGGGGACAGGGACAGACATCCAAGAGACCCAGTACTTC.

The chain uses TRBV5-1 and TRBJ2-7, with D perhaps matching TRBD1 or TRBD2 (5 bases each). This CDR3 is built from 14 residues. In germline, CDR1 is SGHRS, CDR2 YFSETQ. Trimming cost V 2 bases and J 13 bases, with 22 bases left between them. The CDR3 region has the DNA TGCGCCAGCAGCTTTCCCGAATCCGGGACGCGCCTCTACTTC. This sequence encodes CASSFPESGTRLYF.

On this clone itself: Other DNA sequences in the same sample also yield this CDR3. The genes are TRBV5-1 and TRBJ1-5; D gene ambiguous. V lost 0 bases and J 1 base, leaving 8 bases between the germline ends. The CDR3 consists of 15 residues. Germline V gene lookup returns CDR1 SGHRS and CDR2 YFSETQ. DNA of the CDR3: TGCGCCAGCAGCTTGGCAGGTATGAGCAATCAGCCCCAGCATTTT. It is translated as CASSLAGMSNQPQHF.

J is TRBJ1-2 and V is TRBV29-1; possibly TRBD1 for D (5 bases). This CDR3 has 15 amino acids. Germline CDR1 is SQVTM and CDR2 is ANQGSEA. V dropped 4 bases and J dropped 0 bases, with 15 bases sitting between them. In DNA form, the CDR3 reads TGCAGCGTTGGGAGGCTGGGACCAGCTAACTATGGCTACACCTTC. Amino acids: CSVGRLGPANYGYTF.

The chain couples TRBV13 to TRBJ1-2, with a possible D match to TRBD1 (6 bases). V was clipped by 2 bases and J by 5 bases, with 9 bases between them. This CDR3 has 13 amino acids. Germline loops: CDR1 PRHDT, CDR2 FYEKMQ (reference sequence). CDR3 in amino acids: CASSLQGLYGYTF. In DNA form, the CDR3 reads TGTGCCAGCAGCTTACAGGGGCTGTATGGCTACACCTTC.

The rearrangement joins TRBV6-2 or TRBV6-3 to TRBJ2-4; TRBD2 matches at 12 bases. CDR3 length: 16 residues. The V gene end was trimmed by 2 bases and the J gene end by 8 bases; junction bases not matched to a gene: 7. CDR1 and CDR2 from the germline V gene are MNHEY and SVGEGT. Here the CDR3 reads CASSYPSGGAVDIQYF. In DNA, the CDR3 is TGTGCCAGCAGTTACCCTAGCGGGGGGGCGGTGGACATTCAGTACTTC.

In DNA form, the CDR3 reads TGCGCCAGCAGCTCGTATGGACAGGGGGGAACTGAAGCTTTCTTT. Protein product: CASSSYGQGGTEAFF. The J gene is TRBJ1-1, the V gene TRBV5-1, with 10 bases identical to TRBD1. The CDR3 runs 15 residues. CDR1 is SGHRS and CDR2 is YFSETQ in the germline V gene. Unmatched junction bases numbered 7, after V lost 3 bases and J lost 5 bases.

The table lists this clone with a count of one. The CDR3 here is CASSISGGNNEQFF. The CDR3 nucleotides read TGTGCCAGCAGCATTAGCGGGGGGAACAATGAGCAGTTCTTC. The V and J genes are TRBV6-2 or TRBV6-3 and TRBJ2-1, with 10 bases aligning to TRBD2. Per the germline V gene, CDR1 is MNHEY and CDR2 is SVGEGT. This CDR3 is 14 amino acids long. The V gene end was trimmed by 6 bases and the J gene end by 5 bases; junction bases not matched to a gene: 4.

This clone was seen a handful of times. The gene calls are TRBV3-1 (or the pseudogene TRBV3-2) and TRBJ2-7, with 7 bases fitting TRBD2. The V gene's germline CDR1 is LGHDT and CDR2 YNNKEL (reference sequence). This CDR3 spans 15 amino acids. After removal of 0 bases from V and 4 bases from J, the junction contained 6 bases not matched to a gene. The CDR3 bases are TGTGCCAGCAGCCAAGATCGGGGGGACCGTTACGAGCAGTACTTC. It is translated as CASSQDRGDRYEQYF.

CDR3 amino acids: CASLFNTQYF. CDR3 DNA: TGCGCCAGCCTGTTCAATACGCAGTATTTT. This chain joins TRBV4-3 and TRBJ2-3; D is unresolved. The V gene lost 8 bases and the J gene lost 7 bases, with 7 bases spanning the gap. Germline loops: CDR1 LGHNA, CDR2 YSLEER. The CDR3 length is 10 residues.

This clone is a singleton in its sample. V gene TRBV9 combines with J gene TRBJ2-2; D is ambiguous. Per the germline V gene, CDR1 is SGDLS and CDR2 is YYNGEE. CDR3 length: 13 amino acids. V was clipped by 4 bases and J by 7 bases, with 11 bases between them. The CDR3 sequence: CASSPSTGGELFF. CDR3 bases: TGTGCCAGCAGCCCATCTACGGGCGGGGAGCTGTTTTTT.

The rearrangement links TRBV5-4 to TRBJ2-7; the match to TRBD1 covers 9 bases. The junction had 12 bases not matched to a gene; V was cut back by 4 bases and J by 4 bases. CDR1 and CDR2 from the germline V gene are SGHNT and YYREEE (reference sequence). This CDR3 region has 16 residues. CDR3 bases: TGTGCCAGCAGCCCGGACAGGGGAGGATTCGTGTACGAGCAGTACTTC. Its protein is CASSPDRGGFVYEQYF.

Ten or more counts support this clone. The CDR3, as DNA: TGTGCCAGCAGTATAGGGACGGTAGACACAGATACGCAGTATTTT. Amino acids: CASSIGTVDTDTQYF. The chain couples TRBV6-4 to TRBJ2-3; the D call may be TRBD1 or TRBD2 (5 bases each). Germline CDR1 is MRHNA and CDR2 is SNTAGT. This CDR3 spans 15 amino acids. Trimming stripped 5 bases from V and 2 bases from J, with 14 bases between.

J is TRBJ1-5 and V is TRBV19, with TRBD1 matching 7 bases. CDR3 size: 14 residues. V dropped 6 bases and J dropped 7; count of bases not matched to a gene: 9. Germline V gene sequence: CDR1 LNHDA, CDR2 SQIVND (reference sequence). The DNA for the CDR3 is TGTGCCAGTAGCGTTGACAGGGTCGGGCAGCCCCAGCATTTT. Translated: CASSVDRVGQPQHF.

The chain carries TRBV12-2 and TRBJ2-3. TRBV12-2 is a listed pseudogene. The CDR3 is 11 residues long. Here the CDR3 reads CASPSAPGRYF. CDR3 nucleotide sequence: TGTGCAAGTCCCTCGGCCCCCGGACGGTATTTT.

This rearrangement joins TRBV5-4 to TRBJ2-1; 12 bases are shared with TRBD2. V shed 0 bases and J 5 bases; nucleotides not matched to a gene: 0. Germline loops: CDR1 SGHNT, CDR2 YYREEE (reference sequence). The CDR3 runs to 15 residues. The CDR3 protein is CASSLGLAGDNEQFF. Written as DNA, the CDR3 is TGTGCCAGCAGCTTGGGACTAGCGGGGGACAATGAGCAGTTCTTC.

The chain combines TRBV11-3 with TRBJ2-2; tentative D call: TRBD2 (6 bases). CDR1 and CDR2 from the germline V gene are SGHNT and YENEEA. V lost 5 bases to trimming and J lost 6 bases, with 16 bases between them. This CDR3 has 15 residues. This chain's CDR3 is CASSPGEAAAGELFF. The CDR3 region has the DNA TGTGCCAGCAGCCCCGGGGAGGCGGCGGCCGGGGAGCTGTTTTTT. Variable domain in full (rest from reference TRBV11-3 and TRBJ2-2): EAGVVQSPRYKIIEKKQPVAFWCNPISGHNTLYWYLQNLGQGPELLIRYENEEAVDDSQLPKDRFSAERLKGVDSTLKIQPAELGDSAVYLCASSPGEAAAGELFFGEGSRLTVL.

The CDR3 bases are TGTGCCAGCAGCCGCATAGGAGGAAACACTGAAGCTTTCTTT. It is translated as CASSRIGGNTEAFF. The chain links TRBV11-1 to TRBJ1-1; D ambiguous. Trimming pared 5 bases from V and 2 bases from J, leaving 12 bases between. Germline loops: CDR1 SGHAT, CDR2 FQDESV (reference sequence). The CDR3 extends over 14 amino acids.